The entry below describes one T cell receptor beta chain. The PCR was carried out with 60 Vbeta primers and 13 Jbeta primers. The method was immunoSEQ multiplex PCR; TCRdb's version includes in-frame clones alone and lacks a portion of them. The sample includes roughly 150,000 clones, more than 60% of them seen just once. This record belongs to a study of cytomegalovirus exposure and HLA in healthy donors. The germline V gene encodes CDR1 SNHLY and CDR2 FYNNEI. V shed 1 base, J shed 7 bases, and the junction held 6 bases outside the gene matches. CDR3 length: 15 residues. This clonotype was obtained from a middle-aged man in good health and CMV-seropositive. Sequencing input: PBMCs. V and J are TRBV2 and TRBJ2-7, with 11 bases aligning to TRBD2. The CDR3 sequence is CASSEDSGRGGEQYF. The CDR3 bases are TGTGCCAGCAGTGAAGATAGCGGGAGGGGGGGGGAGCAGTACTTC.